Listed here is a single TCR beta chain. Investigators reverse transcribed all isolated RNA, so they sequenced expressed TCRB transcripts. Measured with immunoSEQ multiplex PCR; TCRdb has only the in-frame clones, and not every one. There are a few hundred thousand clones in the sample; 25% to 35% occur only once, and more than 3% lies in the top ten. These data come from a study of beta chain features in type 1 diabetes. This clonotype was obtained from a young man in good health. Sequencing used central memory CD4+ T cells from blood.

The CDR3 spells CACVGQPLNTEAFF. In DNA, the CDR3 is TGTGCCTGTGTGGGACAGCCTCTGAACACTGAAGCTTTCTTT. This chain connects TRBV30 to TRBJ1-1; TRBD1 matches 7 bases. V was clipped by 6 bases and J by 0 bases; unmatched bases: 7. The length of the CDR3 is 14 residues. CDR1 GTSNPN and CDR2 SVGIG come from the germline V gene (reference sequence).